This entry is about one T cell receptor beta chain. What it recognizes is unknown. The entry originates in a study of cytomegalovirus exposure and HLA in healthy donors. The overall study: Early release data held around 80 million unique TCRs from HLA-typed donors.

This PCR relied on a set of 60 Vbeta primers and 13 Jbeta primers. Libraries were prepared by immunoSEQ multiplex PCR; TCRdb keeps only in-frame clonotypes and omits some of them. The table records under 140,000 clones, around 85% of them present only once. The study's findings and limits: Rates of TCR association differed by HLA locus in a later analysis, with DRB1 highest and HLA-C lowest. At a 0.05 false discovery rate, a later analysis found 15,000 to 20,000 TCR beta sequences to be associated with HLA alleles.

The sequenced material came from PBMCs. This sequence originates from a man aged 30 to 39 in good health and CMV-seropositive.

CDR3 sequence (DNA): TGTGCCAGCTCACCACCTGGCGGGGGAGGGACCTACGAGCAGTACTTC. Protein product: CASSPPGGGGTYEQYF. The chain employs TRBV18 and TRBJ2-5, with TRBD2 identical over 7 bases. The end of the DNA fits TRBJ2-7 better, so the J call may be wrong. Looked up from germline, CDR1 is KGHSH and CDR2 is LQKENI. The CDR3 sequence is 16 residues long.